Below are 10 T cell receptor beta chains sequenced from a single sample in a study of monozygotic twins with inflammatory bowel disease. With the 5' RACE reads reprocessed, TCRdb shows one record per CDR3 protein and no DNA. The listing contains a few hundred thousand distinct CDR3 sequences. Input material: blood. These TCRs come from a human donor with ulcerative colitis or Crohn's disease, or a healthy co-twin of an affected twin (not recorded which).

The J gene is TRBJ2-3, the V gene TRBV20-1; TCRdb names TRBD2, which stays unverified in the absence of DNA. CDR3 length: 14 residues. Germline CDR1 is DFQATT and CDR2 is SNEGSKA (reference sequence). CDR3 loop: CSGTLVGSTDTQYF.

The chain combines TRBV2 with TRBJ2-2; lacking DNA, the TRBD2 call made by TCRdb goes unchecked. Germline values: CDR1 SNHLY, CDR2 FYNNEI. The CDR3 length is 15 residues. CDR3: CASSLGTQGTGELFF.

The rearrangement uses TRBV6-7 and TRBJ1-5; TCRdb designates TRBD1, a call that cannot be tested without DNA. TRBV6-7 is treated as an ORF (open reading frame) with a function not yet certain. The CDR3 runs to 16 residues. The CDR3 loop reads CASSSRTGGFNQPQHF.

J is TRBJ1-1 and V is TRBV18; TCRdb's D gene call, TRBD1, goes unchecked for lack of DNA. This CDR3 has 14 residues. Germline V gene sequence: CDR1 KGHSH, CDR2 LQKENI. The CDR3 sequence is CASSTGQAGTEAFF.

The gene calls are TRBV28 and TRBJ2-3; TCRdb's D gene call, TRBD2, goes unchecked for lack of DNA. This CDR3 contains 14 residues. Looked up from germline, CDR1 is MDHEN and CDR2 is SYDVKM. CDR3 amino acids: CASSGLAGTDTQYF.

The chain links TRBV12-3 or TRBV12-4 to TRBJ2-5; the D call of TRBD2 rests on TCRdb alone, since no DNA is present to check it. This CDR3 has 14 amino acids. Here the CDR3 reads CASSLAPSESAQYF.

The genes are TRBV5-1 and TRBJ2-4; the TCRdb call, TRBD1, lacks DNA for checking. The CDR3 contains 17 residues. Germline CDR1 and CDR2: SGHRS and YFSETQ. The CDR3 protein is CASSLDRETGTKNIQYF.

The genes are TRBV20-1 and TRBJ2-7; the D call of TRBD1 rests on TCRdb alone, since no DNA is present to check it. The CDR3 covers 14 residues. Germline assignment: CDR1 DFQATT and CDR2 SNEGSKA (reference sequence). CDR3 in amino acids: CSAQKTGIPYEQYF.

The rearrangement joins TRBV5-1 to TRBJ2-5; TCRdb designates TRBD2, a call that cannot be tested without DNA. Germline CDR1 reads SGHRS; CDR2 reads YFSETQ. CDR3 length: 15 residues. The CDR3 sequence: CASSSSGGYQETQYF.

The V call is TRBV5-1, the J call TRBJ1-4. The CDR3 runs to 16 residues. Looked up from germline, CDR1 is SGHRS and CDR2 is YFSETQ. Here the CDR3 reads CASSLDLWTANEKLFF.